One sample yielded the 30 T cell receptor beta chains listed below, sequenced in a study of blood T cell repertoires in COVID-19. Assay used: immunoSEQ multiplex PCR; TCRdb lists only in-frame clones, some missing. The table shows 140,000 to 150,000 clones, with over 80% occurring only once. The sequencing input was peripheral blood. The receptors derive from a woman aged 40 to 49 with active or convalescent COVID-19.

The rearrangement uses TRBV6-4 and TRBJ2-4, with 10 positions matching TRBD2. CDR1 and CDR2 from the germline V gene are MRHNA and SNTAGT. The CDR3 runs to 13 residues. After removal of 5 bases from V and 7 bases from J, the junction contained 2 bases not matched to a gene. Here the CDR3 DNA reads TGTGCCAGCAGTTCGACTAGCGGGAACATTCAGTACTTC. Its protein product is CASSSTSGNIQYF.

The V and J genes are TRBV5-6 and TRBJ2-1, with 14 bases identical to TRBD2. The germline gives CDR1 SGHDT, CDR2 YYEEEE. V lost 3 bases, J lost 9 bases, and 11 bases stayed unmatched. This CDR3 has 17 residues. DNA of the CDR3: TGTGCCAGCAGCTGGGGACTAGCGGGAGAGCTTGGAGGTGAGCAGTTCTTC. Protein product: CASSWGLAGELGGEQFF. Combining the CDR3 with reference TRBV5-6 and TRBJ2-1 gives the whole variable domain DAGVTQSPTHLIKTRGQQVTLRCSPKSGHDTVSWYQQALGQGPQFIFQYYEEEERQRGNFPDRFSGHQFPNYSSELNVNALLLGDSALYLCASSWGLAGELGGEQFFGPGTRLTVL.

V and J are TRBV3-1 (or the pseudogene TRBV3-2) and TRBJ1-6; weak D call: TRBD1 (5 bases). Deletions cut 3 bases from V and 4 bases from J, with 10 bases between. Germline CDR1 reads LGHDT; CDR2 reads YNNKEL (reference sequence). This CDR3 is 15 amino acids long. CDR3 sequence: CASSQGLTYNSPLHF. DNA of the CDR3: TGTGCCAGCAGCCAGGGACTTACTTATAATTCACCCCTCCACTTT.

The chain combines TRBV3-1 (or the pseudogene TRBV3-2) with TRBJ2-1; 8 nucleotides agree with TRBD2. Trimming took 0 bases from V and 0 from J; bases not matched to a gene: 7. CDR3 size: 18 residues. Germline CDR1 reads LGHDT; CDR2 reads YNNKEL (reference sequence). The CDR3 DNA follows: TGTGCCAGCAGCCAAGACACGTGGAGCGGGAGCTCCTACAATGAGCAGTTCTTC. Translated, it gives CASSQDTWSGSSYNEQFF.

J is TRBJ2-7 and V is TRBV30; D possibly corresponds to TRBD2 (6 bases). Trimming stripped 2 bases from V and 2 bases from J, with 16 bases between. Germline CDR1 reads GTSNPN; CDR2 reads SVGIG (reference sequence). The CDR3 is 15 amino acids. The CDR3 bases are TGTGCCTGGAGTTCGGGACTTCTACCAACCTACGAGCAGTACTTC. It encodes CAWSSGLLPTYEQYF.

V usage is TRBV25-1 and J usage is TRBJ1-3; D is undetermined. The CDR3 sequence is 17 residues long. Germline-derived CDR1 and CDR2 are MGHDK and SYGVNS. V gave up 4 bases and J gave up 1 base, with 17 bases separating them. The DNA for the CDR3 is TGTGCCAGCAGTGCTCGGCCCGGGAAGGATTCTGGAAACACCATATATTTT. As protein: CASSARPGKDSGNTIYF.

The chain joins TRBV28 to TRBJ1-3; no reliable D call. CDR1 is MDHEN and CDR2 is SYDVKM in the germline V gene. The CDR3 runs 14 residues. The V gene lost 2 bases and the J gene lost 4 bases, with 9 bases spanning the gap. This CDR3 reads CASSLSRPGNTIYF. The CDR3 nucleotides are TGTGCCAGCAGTTTAAGCCGTCCGGGAAACACCATATATTTT.

In this sample, this clone turned up a few times. This chain uses TRBV10-1 with TRBJ2-2; D perhaps matches TRBD1 (6 bases). The CDR3 runs 15 residues. Looked up from germline, CDR1 is WNHNN and CDR2 is SYGVQD (reference sequence). V gave up 2 bases and J gave up 1 base, with 8 bases separating them. The CDR3 nucleotides read TGCGCCAGCAGTGAGGGGGGACAGAACACCGGGGAGCTGTTTTTT. It yields the protein CASSEGGQNTGELFF.

J is TRBJ1-5 and V is TRBV6-5; D gene uncertain. The germline gives CDR1 MNHEY, CDR2 SVGAGI. The CDR3 length is 15 residues. Trimming took 8 bases from V and 0 from J, leaving 14 bases between them. The CDR3 loop is CASGRERYSNQPQHF. The CDR3 region has the DNA TGTGCCAGCGGTAGGGAGAGGTATAGCAATCAGCCCCAGCATTTT.

This clone was seen only once. V usage is TRBV28 and J usage is TRBJ2-3; 8 nucleotides line up with TRBD1. V lost 9 bases to trimming and J lost 3 bases; unmatched junction nucleotides: 17. The CDR3 is 17 amino acids. From germline, CDR1 is MDHEN and CDR2 SYDVKM. Here the CDR3 reads CASLTRGSQGATDTQYF. In nucleotides, the CDR3 is TGTGCCAGTCTCACCAGGGGGTCCCAGGGGGCAACAGATACGCAGTATTTT.

J is TRBJ2-1 and V is TRBV18; the match to TRBD1 covers 7 bases. This CDR3 is 15 amino acids long. Germline CDR1 is KGHSH and CDR2 is LQKENI. Unmatched junction bases numbered 7, after V lost 5 bases and J lost 3 bases. CDR3 nucleotides: TGTGCCAGCTCAGCAAGACAGGGCGGCTACAATGAGCAGTTCTTC. Translating it yields CASSARQGGYNEQFF.

The V gene is TRBV20-1, the J gene TRBJ2-5; D is perhaps TRBD1 (5 bases). V dropped 5 bases and J dropped 5 bases, with 9 bases sitting between them. The CDR3 consists of 11 residues. Looked up from germline, CDR1 is DFQATT and CDR2 is SNEGSKA (reference sequence). The CDR3 nucleotides read TGCAGTGCTTACCCAGGGGAGACCCAGTACTTC. Its translation: CSAYPGETQYF.

The chain carries TRBV6-6 and TRBJ1-1; 7 bases fit TRBD1. V was pared by 6 bases and J by 0 bases, with 10 bases of the junction left unmatched. Per germline, CDR1 MNHNY and CDR2 SVGAGI (reference sequence). The CDR3 loop spans 16 amino acids. The CDR3 DNA follows: TGTGCCAGCAGCCGACCTTGGGACAGCTTGAACACTGAAGCTTTCTTT. Amino acids: CASSRPWDSLNTEAFF.

The rearrangement uses TRBV28 and TRBJ1-2; 9 bases fit TRBD1. The CDR3 is 13 residues long. The V gene's germline CDR1 is MDHEN and CDR2 SYDVKM. J lost 4 bases, V lost 5 bases, and 2 bases had no gene match. In nucleotides, the CDR3 is TGTGCCAGCAGTGAGACAGGGGGCTATGGCTACACCTTC. It yields the protein CASSETGGYGYTF.

The CDR3, as DNA: TGTGCCAGCAGTTTTACACCCGACGAGGTGAATGAGCAGTTCTTC. This encodes CASSFTPDEVNEQFF. This rearrangement joins TRBV27 to TRBJ2-1; D unclear. The germline V gene encodes CDR1 MNHEY and CDR2 SMNVEV (reference sequence). This CDR3 has 15 residues. The V and J ends lost 3 bases and 7 bases respectively, with 16 bases between them.

V usage is TRBV10-1 and J usage is TRBJ2-3; TRBD2 aligns across 10 bases. J gave up 6 bases and V 1 base, and 4 bases lay outside the gene matches. Germline V gene sequence: CDR1 WNHNN, CDR2 SYGVQD (reference sequence). The CDR3 has 15 residues. The CDR3 sequence is CASSELLAGTDTQYF. The DNA for the CDR3 is TGCGCCAGCAGTGAGTTACTAGCGGGAACCGATACGCAGTATTTT.

With respect to this clone: At one boundary the junction diverges from the germline segment, which might be a read error. The chain recombines TRBV7-7 with TRBJ1-2; no clear D gene. Germline V gives CDR1 SSHAT, CDR2 FNYEAQ (reference sequence). The CDR3 extends over 16 amino acids. This CDR3 is CASSLARHAPWYGYTF. The CDR3 coding sequence is TGTGCTAGCAGCTTAGCGCGACATGCCCCTTGGTATGGCTACACCTTC.

This rearrangement joins TRBV9 to TRBJ1-6, with D unresolved. The CDR3 is 16 residues long. CDR1 is SGDLS, CDR2 YYNGEE, per germline. The V gene lost 0 bases and the J gene lost 2 bases, with 9 bases spanning the gap. The CDR3 here is CASSVGASTYNSPLHF. CDR3 DNA: TGTGCCAGCAGCGTAGGAGCCTCAACCTATAATTCACCCCTCCACTTT.

The chain couples TRBV5-1 to TRBJ2-7; 9 positions agree with TRBD1. The V segment lost 4 bases and the J segment 1 base; nucleotides outside the gene matches: 6. The CDR3 has 15 residues. CDR1 is SGHRS and CDR2 is YFSETQ in the germline V gene. CDR3 bases: TGCGCCAGCAGCGCCACAGGACAGGGGTCCTACGAGCAGTACTTC. Amino acids: CASSATGQGSYEQYF.

The chain couples TRBV28 to TRBJ2-3; TRBD2 agrees at 9 bases. The CDR3 consists of 15 residues. V lost 2 bases to trimming and J lost 4 bases; unmatched junction nucleotides: 4. The germline V gene has CDR1 MDHEN and CDR2 SYDVKM. The DNA of the CDR3 is TGTGCCAGCAGTTTACCTAGCGGGGTCCCAGATACGCAGTATTTT. Its protein product is CASSLPSGVPDTQYF.

The chain recombines TRBV5-6 with TRBJ1-5; D gene uncertain. With 2 bases removed from V and 3 bases from J, the gap between germline ends came to 3 bases. Germline CDR1 is SGHDT and CDR2 is YYEEEE. This CDR3 region has 12 residues. CDR3 nucleotides: TGTGCCAGCAGCTTTTACAATCAGCCCCAGCATTTT. Protein sequence: CASSFYNQPQHF.

This clone was counted a single time. The chain joins TRBV4-2 to TRBJ1-5, with unresolved D. Germline values: CDR1 LGHNA, CDR2 YNFKEQ. The CDR3 runs to 16 residues. The V gene lost 0 bases and the J gene lost 0 bases, with 9 bases spanning the gap. The CDR3 DNA follows: TGTGCCAGCAGCCAAGATGGGCTAAATAGCAATCAGCCCCAGCATTTT. Amino acids: CASSQDGLNSNQPQHF.

This clone was recorded once. This sequence joins TRBV6-2 or TRBV6-3 and TRBJ2-1; TRBD2 aligns across 15 bases. V dropped 2 bases and J dropped 2; count of bases not matched to a gene: 13. The CDR3 length is 21 residues. Germline values: CDR1 MNHEY, CDR2 SVGEGT. CDR3 sequence (DNA): TGTGCCAGCAGTTACCCGATCCATTGGACTAGCGGGAGGGAAACCTACAATGAGCAGTTCTTC. It yields the protein CASSYPIHWTSGRETYNEQFF.

CDR3 in amino acids: CASRLQGAGGQPQHF. The CDR3 coding sequence is TGTGCCAGCAGGCTACAGGGGGCCGGGGGGCAGCCCCAGCATTTT. The genes are TRBV27 and TRBJ1-5; 9 nucleotides line up with TRBD1. Looked up from germline, CDR1 is MNHEY and CDR2 is SMNVEV (reference sequence). CDR3 length equals 15 residues. V shed 6 bases, J shed 7 bases, and the junction held 10 bases outside the gene matches.

The J gene is TRBJ2-4, the V gene TRBV4-3, with 9 positions matching TRBD1. Germline values: CDR1 LGHNA, CDR2 YSLEER. The CDR3 loop spans 15 amino acids. Unmatched junction bases numbered 5, after V lost 1 base and J lost 7 bases. The DNA for the CDR3 is TGCGCCAGCAGCCAAGCGGGACAGGGTGAGAACATTCAGTACTTC. This sequence encodes CASSQAGQGENIQYF.

This clone has a handful of counts. The gene calls are TRBV19 and TRBJ1-6; D perhaps matches TRBD1 (5 bases). Per germline, CDR1 LNHDA and CDR2 SQIVND (reference sequence). The CDR3 consists of 17 residues. V lost 3 bases and J lost 7, with 19 bases in between. CDR3 coding DNA: TGTGCCAGTAGTATGGCGTTAGGGGCAGTTACCAATTCACCCCTCCACTTT. Amino acids: CASSMALGAVTNSPLHF.

The chain recombines TRBV7-2 with TRBJ1-2; TRBD1 is a possible D gene (6 bases). The CDR3 length is 13 residues. Germline assignment: CDR1 SGHTA and CDR2 FQGNSA. V dropped 6 bases and J dropped 4 bases, with 12 bases sitting between them. The DNA for the CDR3 is TGTGCCAGCAGACCACGGGACACCTATGGCTACACCTTC. It translates to CASRPRDTYGYTF.

The chain couples TRBV6-2 or TRBV6-3 to TRBJ1-5, with 8 bases fitting TRBD1. The CDR3 runs 15 residues. CDR1 MNHEY and CDR2 SVGEGT come from the germline V gene. V trimming: 2 bases; J trimming: 7 bases; junction bases outside the gene matches: 7. The CDR3 coding sequence is TGTGCCAGCAGTTACACTAACAGGGGGAGACAGCCCCAGCATTTT. Translation: CASSYTNRGRQPQHF.

Comments on this clone: The same CDR3 also results from other DNA sequences found in this sample. The J gene is TRBJ2-2, the V gene TRBV28; D is ambiguous. The CDR3 runs to 14 residues. Germline V gene sequence: CDR1 MDHEN, CDR2 SYDVKM. Trimming left V 5 bases short and J 1 base short, with 8 bases between. The CDR3 DNA reads TGTGCCAGCAGTCTTACGGGGAACACCGGGGAGCTGTTTTTT. Protein sequence: CASSLTGNTGELFF.

The chain couples TRBV7-2 to TRBJ2-7; maybe TRBD2 (6 bases). The germline CDR1 and CDR2 sequences are SGHTA and FQGNSA. Trimming stripped 4 bases from V and 2 bases from J, with 21 bases between. The CDR3 has 17 amino acids. The CDR3 DNA reads as TGTGCCAGCAGCTCCCGATCGCTCGGCGGGATAACCTACGAGCAGTACTTC. The encoded protein is CASSSRSLGGITYEQYF.